The entry that follows covers one TCR beta chain sequence. Each CDR3 protein gets one entry after TCRdb re-called the RT-PCR reads with MiXCR. Here the sample spans some 880,000 distinct CDR3 sequences, more than 15% being singletons. This entry belongs to a study of patients and donors after allogeneic stem cell transplantation. With 5 bases removed from V and 8 bases from J, the gap between germline ends came to 21 bases. The CDR3 length is 15 residues. Sequencing was performed on blood, either unsorted or a sorted T cell fraction (not recorded which). The chain uses TRBV12-3 or TRBV12-4 and TRBJ1-2; possible D gene TRBD1, 6 bases. The receptor's source is a human donor who was either an allogeneic HSCT recipient or a stem cell or donor lymphocyte infusion donor (not recorded which). It is not recorded whose cells these are; they may come from a transplant donor. In DNA form, the CDR3 reads TGTGCCAGCAGTCTACCCCATACAGGGATGGAGGGCTACACCTTC. It is translated as CASSLPHTGMEGYTF.